This TCR beta chain originates from a study of cytomegalovirus exposure and HLA in healthy donors (dated by TCRdb to the late 2010s). About the study as a whole: An earlier analysis of several hundred of the donors reported approximately 300 Gb of sequence data and some 110 million unique TCR beta sequences obtained from around 180 million T cells. Approximately 300 gigabases of sequencing data and 75 million to 85 million unique TCR sequences made up an early release that covered over 550 HLA-typed donors. Of the roughly 400 genotyped donors, 81% fell in the genetic ancestry cluster associated with self-reported Caucasian donors. The aim of the study was to test whether cataloging public T cell receptors could identify signatures of past pathogen exposure. Using immunosequencing, the study profiled T cell repertoires from 500 to 800 subjects and related those repertoires to cytomegalovirus serostatus. Besides the first cohort of about 730 subjects, a separate validation cohort made up of over a hundred different subjects was used. To predict cytomegalovirus infection status, the study combined high-throughput TCR immunosequencing, statistical association of individual TCRs with disease status, and machine learning. A later analysis re-examined previously published TCR beta repertoires from around 670 donors and added high-resolution HLA genotyping to investigate patterns of TCR occurrence. The later analysis used no new phenotypic data to find candidate immune exposures, relying instead on TCR beta sequences and their occurrence across donors. To decide whether each TCR beta V gene segment behaved as functional or pseudogenic, an earlier analysis of some 600 of the donors relied on high-throughput TCR beta sequencing. Donor age, sex, ethnicity and CMV serostatus were compiled alongside the repertoire data. In a later genetic analysis, genome-wide SNP genotypes for about 65% of the roughly 700 donors were used, and that subset was treated as a discovery cohort. All discovery cohort repertoires had been generated on a single sequencing platform. Class I and class II HLA loci were covered by the typing at four-digit resolution. Typing coverage differed by locus: A, B, C, DRB1 and DQB1 were typed in about 620-640 donors, DQA1 in about 500, DPA1 in approximately 610, and DPB1 in approximately 450. Because of strong linkage in the cohort, five DR-DQ haplotypes were treated as single units for association and clustering. Among roughly 400 genotyped donors of the cohort, an average of roughly 230,000 unique TCR beta nucleotide sequences was sequenced per donor, of which approximately 19% were non-productive. What the study reported, not specific to this receptor: Across donors, most TCR sequences were observed very rarely, whereas some public TCRs were present in many individuals. A later analysis associated around 16,000 TCR beta sequences with specific HLA alleles at a false discovery rate of 0.05. Compared with the 666-donor mean, donors in an Asian-associated ancestry cluster had fewer N-insertions in productive TCRs, according to a later genetic analysis. In a later analysis, several top co-occurrence clusters were reported to appear linked to parvovirus B19, influenza, CMV and Epstein-Barr virus. Fewer than 20 rarely observed V segments, including chromosome 9 orphons, were excluded from the earlier analysis of about 600 of the donors because counts were too low. The authors suggested that the approach could potentially be generalized to other disease states and immunological phenotypes. Broadly in line with IMGT annotations, most TCR beta V segments showed up in productive rearrangements about 87% or about 30% of the time in an earlier analysis of 587 of the donors. The only immune exposure information available for the cohort was CMV serostatus. The classifier was reported to diagnose cytomegalovirus status with high specificity and sensitivity in both the original cohort and the validation cohort. Compared with equally common non-associated chains, HLA-associated TCR beta chains in a later analysis were more clonally expanded and had lower generation probabilities. An association between a missense DCLRE1C variant and V-gene and J-gene trimming of TCR beta chains was found in a later genetic analysis and replicated in an independent cohort. The study listed 164 TCR beta chains as associated with cytomegalovirus. In vitro tests confirmed that a few of the cytomegalovirus-associated TCR beta chains recognize cytomegalovirus antigens. A further reported finding was that TCR beta sequences accurately predicted the HLA-A and HLA-B alleles for most subjects in the first cohort. A cluster of highly shared sequence variants was judged likely to represent a technical artifact of the sequencing pipeline. In a later analysis, the rate of TCR association differed among HLA loci, with DRB1 alleles having the most associated TCRs and HLA-C alleles having the fewest. Roughly uniform sequencing depth across donors was assumed in presence/absence analyses, although this assumption may not hold. Linkage disequilibrium might explain the correlated functional status among segregating V segments, but an unknown experimental factor could not be ruled out. The 87-base-pair reads could not distinguish some IMGT-functional V segments, including TRBV6-2 and TRBV6-3, so those segments were excluded. This cohort had only TCR beta chains sequenced, and the lack of alpha or paired-chain data limited which features could be detected. According to a later analysis, most CMV-associated TCR beta chains appeared to be HLA-restricted, and the HLA associations seemed to be driven largely by CMV exposure. When HLA alleles, especially DR and DQ, strongly co-occurred, attributing TCR associations to individual alleles was difficult. Because HLA typing was unavailable for some donors at each locus, only the typed subset was used in association tests.

CDR1 MDHEN and CDR2 SYDVKM are derived from the germline V gene. The junction shows trimming of 5 bases on V and 1 base on J, plus 11 bases between the germline ends. The CDR3, cysteine through phenylalanine, is 14 amino acids long. Left in the record is the CDR3 DNA by itself, 42 bases read in frame from the first base. The cohort was made up of 500 to 850 healthy bone marrow donors. At the time of sampling, all cohort members were nominally healthy, though unrecorded immune exposures were likely present. The donor tested CMV seropositive and was one of the 289 seropositive cohort members. Every donor gave a peripheral blood sample, and the peripheral blood mononuclear cells from that sample were used for TCR beta sequencing. Genomic DNA extraction from the blood cell samples was performed with the Qiagen DNeasy Blood Extraction Kit. Library preparation was by the immunoSEQ multiplex PCR assay. For the multiplex PCR, a mixture combining 60 forward primers for TCR Vbeta segments and 13 reverse primers for TCR Jbeta segments was used. The CDR3 region of rearranged TCR beta genes was amplified from genomic DNA with a multiplex PCR assay. On the Illumina HiSeq System, the amplified TCR beta libraries were sequenced as 87-base-pair reads. The paper's processing steps were these. In a later analysis, roughly 80 million unique TCR beta chains were counted across the 690 or so repertoires, and around 10 million of these chains were shared by at least two donors. Raw reads were error-corrected and collapsed into unique sequences by a nearest-neighbor algorithm in which closely related sequences were merged to remove PCR and sequencing errors. To assign V, D and J gene segments, CDR3 sequences were aligned to IMGT reference sequences. For a sequence to be retained, at least a six-nucleotide match to both a V gene segment and a J gene segment was required. Rearrangements were called productive when the CDR3 lacked stop codons and stayed in frame with V and J; all others were non-productive. Following IMGT convention, CDR3 was defined as the stretch from the second conserved V-encoded cysteine up to the conserved J-encoded phenylalanine. The earlier analysis of about 560 of the donors excluded any sequence lacking an unambiguous match to a single V gene segment. In an earlier analysis of approximately 590 of the donors, a V segment was called functional when productive rearrangements were above 56.7%, and segregating when the standard deviation between donors exceeded 5%. A statistical classification framework was built for diagnosing cytomegalovirus status from the catalog of TCR beta chain sequences. A later analysis assigned V and J genes by comparing TCR nucleotide sequences with IMGT/GENE-DB human TR gene sequences. Using the TCRdist pipeline, a later analysis assigned CDR3 sequences along with most-parsimonious VDJ recombination scenarios. In a later analysis, every TCR beta chain was defined by the combination of its CDR3 amino acid sequence and its V-gene family, and reads without a unique V-gene family were dropped. In a later analysis, nearly 600 highly shared, low-generation-probability nucleotide sequences were removed to address suspected cross-contamination and a sequencing artifact. In a later analysis, a clonal expansion index was calculated for each public chain from normalized within-repertoire ranks of inferred template counts. In a later analysis, generation probabilities were computed with a VDJ recombination model fitted to out-of-frame rearrangements, and the resulting probabilities were checked against IGoR. A later analysis scored TCR-TCR, TCR-HLA and TCR-CMV co-occurrence with hypergeometric tests, applying a repertoire-size bias correction to TCR pairs. False discovery rates were estimated in a later analysis by permuting HLA or CMV assignments 20 times. A later analysis grouped co-occurring TCRs with DBSCAN, adding TCRdist sequence similarity when clustering within HLA-allele-positive subsets. Repertoires with fewer than 30,000 or more than 120,000 public chains, plus five repertoires with anomalous nucleotide sharing, were excluded from co-occurrence clustering. Entries here come from immuneACCESS through TCRdb and include only in-frame sequences with V and J called. Some clones fail to appear in such tables; in the studies checked, an unresolved V gene covers under half of the shortfall, and the cause of the remainder is unknown. V, J and clone size derive from that table, while D and trimming were established from the DNA sequence. Counted in this sample were over 70,000 clones; about 66% of them appeared once. About a fifth of the sample rests with the top ten.

Notes on this clone: The target of this receptor is not known. No much larger clone exists at a distance of one base, and base qualities are not known.

The chain joins TRBV28 to TRBJ2-5, with a tentative D gene TRBD1 over 6 matching bases. The TCR originated in a woman between 45 and 60 years old in good health and CMV-seropositive. The sequenced sample consisted of PBMCs. In nucleotides, the sequence is TGTGCCAGCAGTCCGGGGACACTCCAAGAGACCCAGTACTTC. Translated, this is CASSPGTLQETQYF.